These T cell receptor beta chains were read from a single sample in a study of shared clonotypes between healthy human individuals. TCRdb's table, derived via immunoSEQ multiplex PCR, lists solely in-frame clones and lacks some. The sample has roughly 500,000 clones, roughly 80% seen once. Sequenced: PBMCs. The receptors were sampled from a woman aged 40 to 55 in good health. Some clones in this sample may be carry-over from other donors' samples. The CDR3 runs from the conserved cysteine through the conserved F or W. D genes are given only for firm matches. The size entry is marked missing in some rows and otherwise reads once, few, many or a size class.

many	TRBV7-2	TRBJ1-1	-	TGTGCCAGCAGCTCGGCCGGGGCGTTGGTCACTGAAGCTTTCTTT	CASSSAGALVTEAFF
-	TRBV5-4	TRBJ1-1	-	TGTGCCAGCAGCTTGGCGGTGCAAAACACTGAAGCTTTCTTT	CASSLAVQNTEAFF
-	TRBV4-1	TRBJ2-2	-	TGCGCCAGCAGCCAAATGTCCAACACCGGGGAGCTGTTTTTT	CASSQMSNTGELFF
-	TRBV5-1	TRBJ2-2	-	TGCGCCAGCAGCCAAGGACAGAGTTACACCGGGGAGCTGTTTTTT	CASSQGQSYTGELFF
-	TRBV18	TRBJ2-6	-	TGTGCCAGCTCACCCCTGCTCTCTGGGGCCAACGTCCTGACTTTC	CASSPLLSGANVLTF
-	TRBV19	TRBJ1-3	-	TGTGCCAGTACCCCCTCGGACGCTAACTCTGGAAACACCATATATTTT	CASTPSDANSGNTIYF
-	TRBV28	TRBJ2-7	TRBD2	TGTGCCAGCAGTTTACGGGTGGGGCTAGCGGGAGTACACGAGCAGTACTTC	CASSLRVGLAGVHEQYF
-	TRBV9	TRBJ2-3	-	TGTGCCAGCAGCGCGACCGCGCGCACAATAACAAATACGCAGTATTTT	CASSATARTITNTQYF
few	TRBV19	TRBJ2-7	TRBD1	TGTGCCAGTGTCACCGGGACAGGGGGTTCCTACGAGCAGTACTTC	CASVTGTGGSYEQYF
-	TRBV11-3	TRBJ2-2	TRBD2	TGTGCCAGCAGCTCGCCGGGACTAGAAAGAGGTACCGGGGAGCTGTTTTTT	CASSSPGLERGTGELFF
-	TRBV2	TRBJ2-5	-	TGTGCCAGCATGCCAGGGGCAGGGGGGGAGACCCAGTACTTC	CASMPGAGGETQYF
-	TRBV28	TRBJ2-7	TRBD1	TGTGCCAGCAGAGACGGGACAGGGGCCTACGAGCAGTACTTC	CASRDGTGAYEQYF
-	TRBV18	TRBJ1-5	-	TGTGCCAGCTCACCGGCAGAAGATCAGCCCCAGCATTTT	CASSPAEDQPQHF
-	TRBV29-1	TRBJ2-5	-	TGCAGCGTTGCCCGACGAGGCTCTCAAGAGACCCAGTACTTC	CSVARRGSQETQYF
-	TRBV28	TRBJ2-1	-	TGTGCCAGCAGTTTGCGGACTAGTAGGGGGAATGATGAGCAGTTCTTC	CASSLRTSRGNDEQFF
few	TRBV6-5	TRBJ2-3	-	TGTGCCAGCACCCTAGGGGACACGGATACGCAGTATTTT	CASTLGDTDTQYF
-	TRBV27	TRBJ1-1	-	TGTGCCAGCAGTTTTGTCCCAGGGTGGGGCACTGAAGCTTTCTTT	CASSFVPGWGTEAFF
-	TRBV9	TRBJ2-7	TRBD2	TGTGCCAGCAGCCAAACTAGCGGGGGAACCTACGAGCAGTACTTC	CASSQTSGGTYEQYF
-	TRBV4-1	TRBJ2-1	-	TGCGCCAGCAGCCAAGGGTGGTTAAAGCAGTTCTTC	CASSQGWLKQFF
-	TRBV18	TRBJ2-3	TRBD2	TGTGCCAGCTCATTCGGGACTAGCGGGATTATAGATACGCAGTATTTT	CASSFGTSGIIDTQYF
-	TRBV28	TRBJ1-1	-	TGTGCCAGCAGTTCCCGGGTGGGATTGGGCACTGAAGCTTTCTTT	CASSSRVGLGTEAFF
-	TRBV7-9	TRBJ2-5	TRBD1	TGTGCCAGCAGCCAAACACAGGGGGCAGGAGGAGAGACCCAGTACTTC	CASSQTQGAGGETQYF
-	TRBV15	TRBJ2-2	TRBD2	TGTGCCACCAGCAGAACCCCGGGACTAGCGTTGACCGGGGAGCTGTTTTTT	CATSRTPGLALTGELFF
-	TRBV4-1	TRBJ2-2	TRBD1	TGCGCCAGCAGCCAGCCCCTTTCGAGGGGGCTTGCCGGGGAGCTGTTTTTT	CASSQPLSRGLAGELFF
-	TRBV4-3	TRBJ2-3	-	TGCGCCAGCAGCCAAGTCGGGGTCCAGAGTACGCAGTATTTT	CASSQVGVQSTQYF